One and the same sample provided the 21 T cell receptor beta chains below, sequenced in a study of response to subunit inactivated influenza vaccine. TCRdb processed the RT-PCR reads anew with MiXCR; each CDR3 protein has one entry. This sample has under 200,000 distinct CDR3 sequences, with 11% found just once. Sequencing was performed on non-naive T cells sorted from PBMCs, taken more than 35 days after vaccination. The source is a middle-aged man who received an inactivated influenza vaccine.

The chain links TRBV19 to TRBJ2-7; maybe TRBD2 (5 bases). Trimming left V 8 bases short and J 3 bases short, with 8 bases between. Germline-derived CDR1 and CDR2 are LNHDA and SQIVND (reference sequence). The CDR3 is made up of 11 amino acids. CDR3 in amino acids: CASASRYEQYF. CDR3 bases: TGTGCCAGTGCTAGCCGCTACGAGCAGTACTTC. The full variable domain, completed using reference TRBV19 and TRBJ2-7, is DGGITQSPKYLFRKEGQNVTLSCEQNLNHDAMYWYRQDPGQGLRLIYYSQIVNDFQKGDIAEGYSVSREKKESFPLTVTSAQKNPTAFYLCASASRYEQYFGPGTRLTVT.

This clonotype came up many times. DNA of the CDR3: TGCAGTGCTAGAGATGGGGACAGAAACACCGGGGAGCTGTTTTTT. It codes for CSARDGDRNTGELFF. The chain recombines TRBV20-1 with TRBJ2-2; 7 positions agree with TRBD1. This CDR3 comprises 15 residues. V gave up 0 bases and J gave up 2 bases; unmatched junction bases: 3. Germline V lookup: CDR1 DFQATT, CDR2 SNEGSKA (reference sequence).

This clonotype was picked up a small number of times. This sequence joins TRBV4-2 and TRBJ2-5, with 7 bases identical to TRBD2. This CDR3 has 16 residues. CDR1 is LGHNA and CDR2 is YNFKEQ in the germline V gene. J lost 2 bases, V lost 2 bases, and 8 bases had no gene match. The CDR3 DNA is TGTGCCAGCAGCCAACGAGCGGGGCCGACTCAAGAGACCCAGTACTTC. Translated, it gives CASSQRAGPTQETQYF.

This clonotype occurred many times. J is TRBJ2-5 and V is TRBV5-1; possibly TRBD1 for D (7 bases). The CDR3 spans 14 residues. The V end was cut by 7 bases, the J end by 7 bases, with 20 bases between. Per germline, CDR1 SGHRS and CDR2 YFSETQ. CDR3 protein: CASGRDSQGGTQYF. The CDR3 nucleotides read TGCGCCAGCGGCCGGGACAGCCAGGGAGGGACCCAGTACTTC.

This clonotype has a handful of counts. V and J are TRBV6-5 and TRBJ2-1, with 7 positions matching TRBD1. Trimming cost V 2 bases and J 10 bases; bases outside gene matches: 11. Germline V gene data show CDR1 as MNHEY and CDR2 as SVGAGI. The CDR3 has 15 residues. CDR3 sequence: CASSYVGQAGYEQFF. CDR3 bases: TGTGCCAGCAGTTACGTAGGACAGGCTGGGTACGAGCAGTTCTTC.

This chain joins TRBV7-6 and TRBJ2-3; D gene unclear. CDR3 length: 13 amino acids. The V gene lost 1 base and the J gene lost 5 bases, with 7 bases spanning the gap. Germline lookup yields CDR1 SGHVS and CDR2 FNYEAQ. CDR3 bases: TGTGCCAGCAGCTTAGGGCATGTAGATACGCAGTATTTT. Amino acids: CASSLGHVDTQYF.

Ten or more counts support this clonotype. The chain combines TRBV7-2 with TRBJ1-1; the D is unclear. V lost 7 bases and J 6 bases, leaving 15 bases between the germline ends. This CDR3 has 13 residues. CDR1 is SGHTA, CDR2 FQGNSA, per germline. The CDR3: CASKNREDAEAFF. As DNA, the CDR3 is TGTGCCAGCAAAAACCGGGAGGACGCTGAAGCTTTCTTT.

Ten or more counts support this clonotype. The chain is built from TRBV29-1 and TRBJ1-1; the match to TRBD1 covers 9 bases. This CDR3 has 15 amino acids. Trimming cost V 2 bases and J 4 bases; bases outside gene matches: 8. CDR1 is SQVTM, CDR2 ANQGSEA, per germline. The chain's CDR3 is CSVETGQGPTTEAFF. The CDR3 nucleotides are TGCAGCGTTGAAACGGGACAGGGACCTACCACTGAAGCTTTCTTT.

V usage is TRBV28 and J usage is TRBJ2-7; maybe TRBD2 (6 bases). V gave up 5 bases and J gave up 3 bases, with 14 bases separating them. The germline gives CDR1 MDHEN, CDR2 SYDVKM. The CDR3 runs 14 residues. CDR3 sequence: CASSPGGTRYEQYF. The CDR3 nucleotides read TGTGCCAGCAGTCCGGGCGGGACTCGCTACGAGCAGTACTTC. Looking up the rest from reference TRBV28 and TRBJ2-7 gives the full variable domain: DVKVTQSSRYLVKRTGEKVFLECVQDMDHENMFWYRQDPGLGLRLIYFSYDVKMKEKGDIPEGYSVSREKKERFSLILESASTNQTSMYLCASSPGGTRYEQYFGPGTRLTVT.

This clonotype has a handful of counts. The chain carries TRBV7-2 and TRBJ2-4; either TRBD1 or TRBD2 may fit D (5 bases each). CDR3 length: 14 residues. Germline-derived CDR1 and CDR2 are SGHTA and FQGNSA. V was cut by 6 bases and J by 7 bases, with 16 bases left in between. CDR3 coding DNA: TGTGCCAGCAGTGCCGCCACGGGGCGGAACATTCAGTACTTC. This sequence encodes CASSAATGRNIQYF.

The sample holds many counts of this clonotype. The chain couples TRBV29-1 to TRBJ2-2, with D unresolved. Germline CDR1 is SQVTM and CDR2 is ANQGSEA. V was pared by 8 bases and J by 3 bases, with 10 bases between. This CDR3 is 12 amino acids long. The CDR3 sequence is CSIEKDTGELFF. CDR3 DNA: TGCAGCATAGAAAAGGACACCGGGGAGCTGTTTTTT.

This clonotype occurred many times. CDR3 sequence reads: CASSLNPGTSTDTQYF. CDR3 sequence (DNA): TGTGCCAGCAGCTTAAACCCCGGGACTAGCACAGATACGCAGTATTTT. This sequence joins TRBV7-3 and TRBJ2-3, with a tentative D call TRBD2 (6 bases). In germline, CDR1 is SGHTA, CDR2 FQGTGA. CDR3 length: 16 amino acids. V was clipped by 1 base and J by 0 bases, with 11 bases between them. Full variable domain (remainder filled in from reference TRBV7-3 and TRBJ2-3): GAGVSQTPSNKVTEKGKYVELRCDPISGHTALYWYRQSLGQGPEFLIYFQGTGAADDSGLPNDRFFAVRPEGSVSTLKIQRTERGDSAVYLCASSLNPGTSTDTQYFGPGTRLTVL.

In this sample, this clonotype turned up a few times. The chain is built from TRBV6-2 or TRBV6-3 and TRBJ2-5, with a tentative D call TRBD1 (6 bases). There are 13 residues in the CDR3. Germline V gene sequence: CDR1 MNHEY, CDR2 SVGEGT. Trimming shortened V by 9 bases and J by 2 bases, and 13 bases separated the two germline ends. CDR3 region: CASSRGRQETQYF. Written as DNA, the CDR3 is TGTGCCAGTTCCAGGGGAAGACAAGAGACCCAGTACTTC.

The genes are TRBV12-3 or TRBV12-4 and TRBJ2-3; 10 nucleotides line up with TRBD2. The V and J ends lost 4 bases and 3 bases, in that order; junction bases with no gene match: 4. CDR3 length equals 15 residues. CDR3 sequence: CASSYTSGVTDTQYF. The CDR3 DNA follows: TGTGCCAGCAGTTACACTAGCGGGGTAACAGATACGCAGTATTTT.

This clonotype was recorded many times. CDR3 nucleotides: TGTGCCAGCAGCGCCCGACTTAATTCACCCCTCCACTTT. The encoded protein is CASSARLNSPLHF. The chain has TRBV2 and TRBJ1-6; D gene ambiguous. The germline CDR1 and CDR2 sequences are SNHLY and FYNNEI. CDR3 length: 13 residues. Trimming left V 6 bases short and J 6 bases short, with 9 bases between. Using reference TRBV2 and TRBJ1-6 for the parts outside the CDR3, the full variable domain is EPEVTQTPSHQVTQMGQEVILRCVPISNHLYFYWYRQILGQKVEFLVSFYNNEISEKSEIFDDQFSVERPDGSNFTLKIRSTKLEDSAMYFCASSARLNSPLHFGNGTRLTVT.

The rearrangement links TRBV20-1 to TRBJ2-3, with 11 bases lining up with TRBD2. The CDR3 has 17 residues. V shed 3 bases and J 0 bases; nucleotides not matched to a gene: 8. Germline CDR1 is DFQATT and CDR2 is SNEGSKA (reference sequence). The CDR3 nucleotides read TGCAGTGCTAGTCTCACTAGCGGGGGTCGTAGCACAGATACGCAGTATTTT. Protein product: CSASLTSGGRSTDTQYF.

This clonotype was seen once. The conserved final phenylalanine or tryptophan is absent from the CDR3, which likely points to a read error. The CDR3 DNA follows: TGTGCCAGCAGTTTAGGGACCGCAGATACGCAGTATTCT. As protein: CASSLGTADTQYS. The chain employs TRBV28 and TRBJ2-3; D is perhaps TRBD1 or TRBD2 (5 bases each). There are 13 residues in the CDR3. V lost 2 bases to trimming and J lost 4 bases, with 7 bases between them. From germline, CDR1 is MDHEN and CDR2 SYDVKM.

This clonotype was observed many times. The chain joins TRBV20-1 to TRBJ1-1, with TRBD1 identical over 7 bases. The CDR3 is 13 residues long. V shed 2 bases, J shed 2 bases, and the junction held 2 bases outside the gene matches. Germline V gene lookup returns CDR1 DFQATT and CDR2 SNEGSKA (reference sequence). Here the CDR3 reads CSARRQGNTEAFF. The CDR3 DNA is TGCAGTGCTAGACGACAGGGTAACACTGAAGCTTTCTTT.

This clonotype was detected ten times or more. The rearrangement links TRBV3-1 to TRBJ2-1, with D maybe TRBD2 (6 bases). V lost 9 bases, J lost 7 bases, and 10 bases lay in between. Germline V gene lookup returns CDR1 LGHDT and CDR2 YNNKEL (reference sequence). The CDR3 totals 11 residues. This CDR3 is CASGGINEQFF. Written as DNA, the CDR3 is TGTGCCAGTGGGGGGATAAATGAGCAGTTCTTC.

This clonotype was counted at least ten times. CDR3 in amino acids: CASNLVAGGSNEQFF. As DNA, the CDR3 is TGTGCCAGCAACCTGGTGGCAGGGGGTAGCAATGAGCAGTTCTTC. This sequence joins TRBV28 and TRBJ2-1, with 7 bases fitting TRBD1. This CDR3 region has 15 residues. The germline V gene encodes CDR1 MDHEN and CDR2 SYDVKM. V was clipped by 7 bases and J by 6 bases; unmatched bases: 12.

The rearrangement links TRBV5-1 to TRBJ2-3; D unresolved. The length of the CDR3 is 13 residues. Germline loops: CDR1 SGHRS, CDR2 YFSETQ. The V end lost 4 bases, the J end lost 0 bases, and 6 bases lay between the germline ends. CDR3 nucleotide sequence: TGCGCCAGCAGCCCCTCGAGCACAGATACGCAGTATTTT. This translates into CASSPSSTDTQYF. The full variable domain, with the rest looked up from reference TRBV5-1 and TRBJ2-3, is KAGVTQTPRYLIKTRGQQVTLSCSPISGHRSVSWYQQTPGQGLQFLFEYFSETQRNKGNFPGRFSGRQFSNSRSEMNVSTLELGDSALYLCASSPSSTDTQYFGPGTRLTVL.